These 15 T cell receptor beta chains share one sample of origin, sequenced in a study of shared clonotypes between healthy human individuals. Profiled with immunoSEQ multiplex PCR; TCRdb holds only in-frame clones, not every one. The repertoire consists of about 600,000 clones, with about 80% occurring once and the leading ten covering approximately 12%. The sample consisted of PBMCs. The receptors were sampled from a middle-aged woman in good health. Some clones in this sample may be carry-over from other donors' samples.

This rearrangement joins TRBV4-1 to TRBJ2-4; 7 bases agree with TRBD1. The trim removed 1 base at V and 8 bases at J, leaving 11 bases unmatched. CDR3 length equals 16 residues. Germline V CDR1 and CDR2: MGHRA, YSYEKL. The chain's CDR3 is CASSQVLEGRGYIQYF. The CDR3 nucleotides are TGCGCCAGCAGCCAAGTACTCGAAGGCAGGGGGTACATTCAGTACTTC.

This sequence joins TRBV15 and TRBJ2-5, with D hard to call. Per the germline V gene, CDR1 is LNHNV and CDR2 is YYDKDF (reference sequence). The CDR3 is made up of 13 amino acids. V was trimmed by 3 bases and J by 0 bases, leaving 5 bases between them. CDR3 nucleotides: TGTGCCACCAGCAGGGAGTACCAAGAGACCCAGTACTTC. It translates to CATSREYQETQYF. The full variable domain, completed using reference TRBV15 and TRBJ2-5, is DAMVIQNPRYQVTQFGKPVTLSCSQTLNHNVMYWYQQKSSQAPKLLFHYYDKDFNNEADTPDNFQSRRPNTSFCFLDIRSPGLGDTAMYLCATSREYQETQYFGPGTRLLVL.

The V and J genes are TRBV2 and TRBJ2-7, with 12 bases fitting TRBD2. The CDR3 length is 15 residues. V lost 8 bases, J lost 3 bases, and 8 bases stayed unmatched. Germline values: CDR1 SNHLY, CDR2 FYNNEI. This CDR3 is CASSRLAGVVYEQYF. The CDR3 region has the DNA TGTGCCAGCTCCAGACTAGCGGGAGTCGTCTACGAGCAGTACTTC.

Worth noting for this clone: The same CDR3 also results from other DNA sequences found in this sample. The chain combines TRBV2 with TRBJ1-5; TRBD1 matches 10 bases. With V trimmed by 4 bases and J by 6 bases, 3 bases remained unmatched. The germline CDR1 and CDR2 sequences are SNHLY and FYNNEI. This CDR3 spans 14 amino acids. This CDR3 is CASSGQGASQPQHF. For the CDR3, the DNA is TGTGCCAGCAGTGGACAGGGGGCTAGTCAGCCCCAGCATTTT.

This rearrangement joins TRBV6-1 to TRBJ1-2, with 7 bases that match TRBD1. Per the germline V gene, CDR1 is MNHNS and CDR2 is SASEGT. This CDR3 is built from 15 residues. The V gene end was trimmed by 6 bases and the J gene end by 8 bases; junction bases not matched to a gene: 15. The CDR3 is CASRQLTGTTGGYTF. The CDR3, as DNA: TGTGCCAGCAGGCAATTGACAGGGACCACCGGCGGCTACACCTTC.

On this clone: A much larger clonotype is one base distant, so this may be a read error. The J gene is TRBJ2-5, the V gene TRBV7-9, with D perhaps being TRBD1 or TRBD2 (5 bases each). This CDR3 spans 14 amino acids. Germline assignment: CDR1 SEHNR and CDR2 FQNEAQ (reference sequence). Trimming shortened V by 1 base and J by 2 bases, and 8 bases separated the two germline ends. In nucleotides, the CDR3 is TGTGCCAGCAGCTTAGGAGGGGTACAAGAGACCCAGTACTTC. Its protein is CASSLGGVQETQYF.

This chain uses TRBV6-5 with TRBJ1-1; the D gene is possibly TRBD1 (6 bases). Per germline, CDR1 MNHEY and CDR2 SVGAGI. The CDR3 covers 15 residues. Trimming shortened V by 5 bases and J by 1 base, and 14 bases separated the two germline ends. CDR3 loop: CASSTPVTGNTEAFF. CDR3 DNA: TGTGCCAGCAGTACTCCCGTGACAGGGAACACTGAAGCTTTCTTT.

The chain couples TRBV5-8 to TRBJ2-7; D possibly corresponds to TRBD2 (6 bases). Germline values: CDR1 SGHTS, CDR2 YDEGEE. Trimming pared 3 bases from V and 0 bases from J, leaving 16 bases between. The CDR3 is 16 residues long. The CDR3 DNA is TGTGCCAGCAGCTCGCCCTCTAGCGTAATCTCCTACGAGCAGTACTTC. As protein: CASSSPSSVISYEQYF.

The CDR3 sequence is CSVWGGLAGELGQETQYF. The DNA for the CDR3 is TGCAGCGTTTGGGGAGGACTAGCGGGAGAACTGGGTCAAGAGACCCAGTACTTC. This sequence joins TRBV29-1 and TRBJ2-5; 13 bases are a match to TRBD2. V gave up 5 bases and J gave up 2 bases; unmatched junction bases: 14. Looked up from germline, CDR1 is SQVTM and CDR2 is ANQGSEA. The CDR3 contains 18 residues.

In DNA form, the CDR3 reads TGTGCCAGCAGTCCGGACAACACGAACACCGGGGAGCTGTTTTTT. As protein: CASSPDNTNTGELFF. V gene TRBV27 combines with J gene TRBJ2-2, with D possibly TRBD1 on 5 matching bases. Germline V gene sequence: CDR1 MNHEY, CDR2 SMNVEV (reference sequence). The CDR3 totals 15 residues. With 5 bases removed from V and 0 bases from J, the gap between germline ends came to 10 bases.

V is TRBV19 and J is TRBJ2-3, with 14 bases matching TRBD2. The CDR3 is made up of 18 amino acids. CDR1 and CDR2 (germline): LNHDA, SQIVND (reference sequence). Trimming cost V 7 bases and J 0 bases; bases outside gene matches: 9. In DNA form, the CDR3 reads TGTGCCAGTACCAAGGGGACTAGCGGGAGACGGAGCACAGATACGCAGTATTTT. Residues: CASTKGTSGRRSTDTQYF.

The chain couples TRBV15 to TRBJ2-7; the D is unclear. The CDR3 has 14 amino acids. V gave up 1 base and J gave up 0 bases, with 7 bases separating them. Germline loops: CDR1 LNHNV, CDR2 YYDKDF (reference sequence). The CDR3 nucleotides read TGTGCCACCAGCAGAGTTGGGTACTCCTACGAGCAGTACTTC. As protein: CATSRVGYSYEQYF.

V usage is TRBV19 and J usage is TRBJ2-1; D not resolved. The V end was cut by 2 bases, the J end by 1 base, with 12 bases between. This CDR3 is built from 16 residues. Germline V CDR1 and CDR2: LNHDA, SQIVND (reference sequence). The chain's CDR3 is CASSIILADSYNEQFF. The CDR3 nucleotides read TGTGCCAGTAGTATAATCTTGGCTGATTCCTACAATGAGCAGTTCTTC.

The chain uses TRBV5-1 and TRBJ2-7; 7 bases match TRBD1. V lost 4 bases to trimming and J lost 2 bases; unmatched junction nucleotides: 12. CDR3 size: 16 residues. CDR1 SGHRS and CDR2 YFSETQ come from the germline V gene. The CDR3 coding sequence is TGCGCCAGCAGCCCGGTCACTGGGACAGCTCCCTACGAGCAGTACTTC. This encodes CASSPVTGTAPYEQYF.

Worth noting for this clone: Other DNA sequences in the sample encode the same CDR3. DNA of the CDR3: TGCGCCAGCAGCTCACAGGGTTACGAGCAGTACTTC. Residues: CASSSQGYEQYF. V and J are TRBV5-1 and TRBJ2-7, with a weak D call TRBD1 (6 bases). V was trimmed by 3 bases and J by 4 bases, leaving 8 bases between them. Germline assignment: CDR1 SGHRS and CDR2 YFSETQ. CDR3 length: 12 amino acids. The full variable domain, in which reference TRBV5-1 and TRBJ2-7 provide the parts outside the CDR3, is KAGVTQTPRYLIKTRGQQVTLSCSPISGHRSVSWYQQTPGQGLQFLFEYFSETQRNKGNFPGRFSGRQFSNSRSEMNVSTLELGDSALYLCASSSQGYEQYFGPGTRLTVT.